This T cell receptor (beta chain) derives from a study of PD-1 blockade in classical Hodgkin lymphoma. The study's findings and limits: Whoever responded completely had baseline diversity much like that seen in newly diagnosed patients. CD4+ TCR diversity, unlike CD8+, climbed significantly by C4D1.

Comment on this clone: The antigen is not known.

The time point is: cycle 4 day 1 (C4D1), after more than five weeks of nivolumab. Every patient relapsed after autologous stem cell transplantation, and brentuximab vedotin exposure varied. Researchers used magnetic negative selection to pull out pure CD4+ T cells from thawed PBMCs. Libraries were prepared by immunoSEQ multiplex PCR; TCRdb keeps only in-frame clonotypes and omits some of them. The sample records some 19,000 clones, around 74% being singletons. V was clipped by 3 bases and J by 1 base; unmatched bases: 3. The CDR3 has 14 amino acids. Germline loops: CDR1 ENHRY, CDR2 SYGVKD. The TCR comes from a human donor with classical Hodgkin lymphoma. The sequencing here drew on CD4+ T cells from blood, taken before the fourth cycle of nivolumab. The gene calls are TRBV10-3 and TRBJ2-7; TRBD2 aligns across 7 bases. This chain's CDR3 is CAISEGTISYEQYF. Here the CDR3 DNA reads TGTGCCATCAGTGAAGGGACTATATCCTACGAGCAGTACTTC.